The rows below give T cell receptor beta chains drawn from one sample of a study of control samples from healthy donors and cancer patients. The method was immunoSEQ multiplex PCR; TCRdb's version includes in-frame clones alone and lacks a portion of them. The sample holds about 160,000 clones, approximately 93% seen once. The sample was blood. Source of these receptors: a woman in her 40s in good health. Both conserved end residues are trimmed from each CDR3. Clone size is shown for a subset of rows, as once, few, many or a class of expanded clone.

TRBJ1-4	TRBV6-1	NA	ASSDLLDPTEKLF
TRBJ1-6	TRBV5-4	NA	ASSLVGAWGTLH
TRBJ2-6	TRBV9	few	ASSVQGHLSGANVLT
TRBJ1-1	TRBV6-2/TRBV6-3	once	ASSIKAEAF
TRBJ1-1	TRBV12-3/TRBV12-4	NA	ASSPQENTEAF
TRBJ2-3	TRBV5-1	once	ASSRGPLAGGPSTDTQY
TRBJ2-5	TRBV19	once	ASSKDRYQETQY
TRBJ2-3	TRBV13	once	ASSPSTGVSEFTQY
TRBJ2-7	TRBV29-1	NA	SVAIPQGGEQY
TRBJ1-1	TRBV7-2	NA	ASSLAPTTEAF
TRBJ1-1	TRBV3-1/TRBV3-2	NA	ASSQGISTGAAF
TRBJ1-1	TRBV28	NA	ASSPASRPNTEAF
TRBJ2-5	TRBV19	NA	ASSTRTQETQY
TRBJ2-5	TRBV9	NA	ASSVRFGSGSAETQY
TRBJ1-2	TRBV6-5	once	ASSYGQTRTNYGYT
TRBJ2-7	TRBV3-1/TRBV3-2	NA	ASRIGLAGEQY
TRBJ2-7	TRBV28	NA	ASSQNHGLAGARKSYEQY
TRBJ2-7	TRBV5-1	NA	ASSPDRGRVGEQY
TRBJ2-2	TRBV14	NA	ASSEQGPPNTGELF
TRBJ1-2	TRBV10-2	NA	ASSNSGTRFGGYT
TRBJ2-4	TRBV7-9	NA	ASSADSHKNIQY
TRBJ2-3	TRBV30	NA	AWSWLAGSTDTQY
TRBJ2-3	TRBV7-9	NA	ASSSLRTTDTQY
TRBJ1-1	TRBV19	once	ASSNRGRGTEAF
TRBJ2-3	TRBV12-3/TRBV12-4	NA	ASSLVVNTQY
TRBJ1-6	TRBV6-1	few	ASSEVWGTPPLH
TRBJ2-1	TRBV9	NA	ASSVDGGVYNEQF
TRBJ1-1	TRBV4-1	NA	ASSQSRGDTEAF
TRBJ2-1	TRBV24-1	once	ATSGTGTGTNEQF
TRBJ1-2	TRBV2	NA	ASSDPGQGNYGYT
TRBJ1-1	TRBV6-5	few	AASRRTVANTEAF
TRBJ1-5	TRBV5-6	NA	ASSFGGLGDQPQH
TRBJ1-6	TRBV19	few	ASSRPQGDSPLH
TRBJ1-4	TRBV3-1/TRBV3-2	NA	ASSRGEINEKLF
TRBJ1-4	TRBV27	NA	ASSFLPATNEKLF
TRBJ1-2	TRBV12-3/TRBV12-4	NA	ASRSRDNYGYT
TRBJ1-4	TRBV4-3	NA	ASSRRGSEKLF
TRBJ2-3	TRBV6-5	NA	ASSWGVAGDTQY
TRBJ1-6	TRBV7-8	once	ASSSGQEGLSNSPLH
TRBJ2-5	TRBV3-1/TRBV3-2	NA	ASSLGTEETQY
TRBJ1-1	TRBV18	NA	ASSQIARGNTEAF
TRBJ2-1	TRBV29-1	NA	SVAGTGSFNEQF
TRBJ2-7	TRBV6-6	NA	ASSSRTGYEQY
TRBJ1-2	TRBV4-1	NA	ASSQSVGGANYGYT
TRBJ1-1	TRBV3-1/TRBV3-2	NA	ASSQARLNTEAF
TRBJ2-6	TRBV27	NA	ASSYTWRSGANVLT
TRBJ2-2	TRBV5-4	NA	ASSPQGWGTGELF
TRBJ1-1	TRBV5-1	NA	ASSSVLGGSTEAF
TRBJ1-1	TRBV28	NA	TSSSSSQGYTEAF
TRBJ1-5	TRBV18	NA	ASSPYRVSGNQPQH
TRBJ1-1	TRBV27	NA	ASSSPRVNTEAF
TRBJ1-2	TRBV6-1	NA	ASSERDATRAGGYT
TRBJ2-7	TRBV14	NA	ASSLSRGLAGGASYEQY
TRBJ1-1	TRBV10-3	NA	AISPDLGRAF
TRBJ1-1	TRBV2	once	ASSEVIWTEAF
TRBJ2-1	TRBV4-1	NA	ASSAGLAGNNEQF
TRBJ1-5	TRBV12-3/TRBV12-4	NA	ASSLTDDQPQH
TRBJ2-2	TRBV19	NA	ASSGRANTGELF
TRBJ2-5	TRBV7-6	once	ASRQSGRQETQY
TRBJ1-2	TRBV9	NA	ASTLSSGDYGYT